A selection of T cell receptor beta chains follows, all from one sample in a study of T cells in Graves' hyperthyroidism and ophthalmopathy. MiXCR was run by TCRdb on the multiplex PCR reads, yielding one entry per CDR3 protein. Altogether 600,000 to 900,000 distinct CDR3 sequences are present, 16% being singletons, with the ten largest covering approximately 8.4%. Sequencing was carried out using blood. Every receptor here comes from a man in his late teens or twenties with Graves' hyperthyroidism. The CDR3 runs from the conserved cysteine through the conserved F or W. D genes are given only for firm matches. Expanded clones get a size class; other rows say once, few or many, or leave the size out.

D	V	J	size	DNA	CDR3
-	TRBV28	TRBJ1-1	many	TGTGCCAGCAGTTTACCCTTCTTGAACACTGAAGCTTTCTTT	CASSLPFLNTEAFF
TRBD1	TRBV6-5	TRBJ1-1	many	TGTGCCAGCAGGCCCGGGGACAGGGTCTTTTTTGGCACTGAAGCTTTCTTT	CASRPGDRVFFGTEAFF
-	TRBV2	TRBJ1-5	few	TGTGCCAGCAGTGAAGGAGCGCTCTATAGCAATCAGCCCCAGCATTTT	CASSEGALYSNQPQHF
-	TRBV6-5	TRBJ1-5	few	TGTGCCAGCAGTTACGGACGGATTAGCAATCAGCCCCAGCATTTT	CASSYGRISNQPQHF
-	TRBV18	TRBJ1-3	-	TGTGCCAGCTCACCATCCGGGACAACGGCGAACACCATATATTTT	CASSPSGTTANTIYF
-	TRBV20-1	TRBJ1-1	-	TGCAGTGCTAGAGACAGGGTAGGGATCACTGAAGCTTTCTTT	CSARDRVGITEAFF
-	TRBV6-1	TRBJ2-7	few	TGTGCCAGCAAGTACGGGATGGCCTACGAGCAGTACTTC	CASKYGMAYEQYF
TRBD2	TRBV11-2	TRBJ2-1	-	TGTGCCAGCAGCTTAGAACGCGCTAGCGGGAGTTTAAATGAGCAGTTCTTC	CASSLERASGSLNEQFF
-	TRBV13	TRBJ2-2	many	TGTGCCAGCAGCCCAGGGTTGAACACCGGGGAGCTGTTTTTT	CASSPGLNTGELFF
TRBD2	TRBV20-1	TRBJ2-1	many	TGCAGTGCTCCCGGGACTAGCGGGGTCTATGAGCAGTTCTTC	CSAPGTSGVYEQFF
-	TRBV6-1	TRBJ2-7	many	TGTGCCAGCAGTGAAGAGGTAGTCAACGAGCAGTACTTC	CASSEEVVNEQYF
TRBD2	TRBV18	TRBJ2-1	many	TGTGCCAGCTCACCCCTGGCTAGCGGGAGCGGGGGTGAGCAGTTCTTC	CASSPLASGSGGEQFF
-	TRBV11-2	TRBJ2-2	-	TGTGCCAGCAGCTCCTTCCCGAGAGGACCCACCGGGGAGCTGTTTTTT	CASSSFPRGPTGELFF
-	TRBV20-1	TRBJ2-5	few	TGCAGTGCTAGGTTCCAGGGCGGAGAGACCCAGTACTTC	CSARFQGGETQYF
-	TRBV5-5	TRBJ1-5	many	TGTGCCAGCAGCTTGAGGCAGGCAAGCAATCAGCCCCAGCATTTT	CASSLRQASNQPQHF
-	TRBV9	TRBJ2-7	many	TGTGCCAGCAGCGTAGCGGCAACGGGCGAGCAGTACTTC	CASSVAATGEQYF
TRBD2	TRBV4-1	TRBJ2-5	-	TGCGCCAGCAGCCAAGCATTTAGCGGGAGGGAGACCCAGTACTTC	CASSQAFSGRETQYF
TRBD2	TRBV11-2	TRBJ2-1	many	TGTGCCAGCAGCCGACTAGCGGGAGGGCTGGATGAGCAGTTCTTC	CASSRLAGGLDEQFF
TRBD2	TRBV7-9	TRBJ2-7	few	TGTGCCAGCAGTCGCATGACTAGCGGGAGCTCCTACGAGCAGTACTTC	CASSRMTSGSSYEQYF
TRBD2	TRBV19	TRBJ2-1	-	TGTGCCAGTAACCCAGTAGCGGGAGGGAACAATGAGCAGTTCTTC	CASNPVAGGNNEQFF
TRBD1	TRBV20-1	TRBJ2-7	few	TGCAGTGCTTTAACGCCGGGACAGGGGGCTCGGGAGCAGTACTTC	CSALTPGQGAREQYF
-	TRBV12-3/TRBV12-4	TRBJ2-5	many	TGTGCCAGCGGGTCGGTTCAAGAGACCCAGTACTTC	CASGSVQETQYF
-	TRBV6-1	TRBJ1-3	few	TGTGCCAGCAGTGAAGCGAGCGCCTCTGGAAACACCATATATTTT	CASSEASASGNTIYF
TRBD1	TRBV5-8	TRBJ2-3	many	TGTGCCAGCAGCCCTGGGGACAGGGGGCTCGCAGATACGCAGTATTTT	CASSPGDRGLADTQYF
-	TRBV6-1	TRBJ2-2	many	TGTGCCAGCAGACAGGGAGGTAGGACCGGGGAGCTGTTTTTT	CASRQGGRTGELFF
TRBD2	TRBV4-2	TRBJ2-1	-	TGTGCCAGCAGCCAAAGGGCGGGGCGGGGGTCCTACAATGAGCAGTTCTTC	CASSQRAGRGSYNEQFF
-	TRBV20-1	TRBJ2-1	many	TGCAGTGCTAGAATAGTTAATGAGCAGTTCTTC	CSARIVNEQFF